What follows is one T cell receptor beta chain and its context. Antigen: not known. This record belongs to a study of cytomegalovirus exposure and HLA in healthy donors. Study results and caveats: Segments of the TCR beta V type were, in most cases, productive about 90% or about 30% of the time in an earlier analysis.

The PCR contained 60 Vbeta and 13 Jbeta primers. TCRdb's copy holds only in-frame clones and misses some; the assay was immunoSEQ multiplex PCR. The table includes 150,000 to 160,000 clones, roughly 77% detected once. V was clipped by 4 bases and J by 6 bases, with 10 bases between them. The CDR3 has 12 residues. The germline gives CDR1 SGHTA, CDR2 FQGNSA. The sample taken for sequencing was PBMCs. This rearrangement joins TRBV7-2 to TRBJ2-7; D is possibly TRBD2 (5 bases). The TCR originated in a young man in good health and CMV-seropositive. CDR3 region: CASSWQLGEQYF. In DNA, the CDR3 is TGTGCCAGCAGCTGGCAACTAGGCGAGCAGTACTTC.